The clone carrying this T cell receptor beta chain was observed a single time. The authors' processing: Estimation of nucleated cell counts relied on the amplification of reference gene primers. Using immunoSEQ multiplex PCR, the repertoire was profiled, and TCRdb retains in-frame clones only, with some absent. V and J calls and clone size are given by that table; D and trimming were obtained from the DNA. The table records about 160,000 clones, approximately 90% of them present only once. The CDR3 loop spans 16 amino acids. CDR1 and CDR2 (germline): SGHAT, FQNNGV. J gave up 0 bases and V 5 bases, and 9 bases lay outside the gene matches. This specimen comes from a study of blood T cell repertoires in COVID-19.

The sequence came from a man younger than 30 with acute or convalescent COVID-19. The J gene is TRBJ2-7, the V gene TRBV11-2, with 8 bases fitting TRBD1. Sequencing used peripheral blood. CDR3 amino acids: CASSASTGAHSYEQYF. Here the CDR3 DNA reads TGTGCCAGCAGCGCCTCGACAGGGGCCCACTCCTACGAGCAGTACTTC.